This T cell receptor (beta chain) came from a study of T cells in Graves' hyperthyroidism and ophthalmopathy. Template material for amplifying TCR beta CDR3 regions consisted of RNA transcripts. During a first-round RT-PCR of the TCR CDR3, the HTBI primer set was used. Each CDR3 protein gets one entry after TCRdb re-called the multiplex PCR reads with MiXCR. The data hold about 180,000 distinct CDR3 sequences, with about 9.4% observed a single time. CDR3 size: 15 residues. Trimming shortened V by 1 base and J by 1 base, and 10 bases separated the two germline ends. CDR1 SNHLY and CDR2 FYNNEI come from the germline V gene.

The specimen was blood. The clonotype was recovered from a woman aged 18-30 years with Graves' hyperthyroidism that later progressed to Graves' ophthalmopathy. The chain carries TRBV2 and TRBJ1-1; TRBD1 might be the D (5 bases). The CDR3 bases are TGTGCCAGCAGTGAAGGGACACCTGCGAACACTGAAGCTTTCTTT. Residues: CASSEGTPANTEAFF. The entire variable domain, with the rest obtained from reference TRBV2 and TRBJ1-1, is as follows: EPEVTQTPSHQVTQMGQEVILRCVPISNHLYFYWYRQILGQKVEFLVSFYNNEISEKSEIFDDQFSVERPDGSNFTLKIRSTKLEDSAMYFCASSEGTPANTEAFFGQGTRLTVV.